Sequencing of this T cell receptor (beta chain) was carried out in a study of a mutant IDH1 vaccine in newly diagnosed glioma. Study information: Earlier care involved radiotherapy, temozolomide, or both, and the majority received both.

The CDR3 has 16 amino acids. The germline CDR1 and CDR2 sequences are ENHRY and SYGVKD. V shed 5 bases and J shed 4 bases, with 18 bases lying between them. A few counts support this clone. The assay was immunoSEQ multiplex PCR, and TCRdb's table has in-frame clones only and misses some. The sample lists roughly 41,000 clones; 75% to 85% were seen once. Time point given: baseline, week 1 (first vaccination visit). Treatment defined: pre-vaccination baseline after standard-of-care therapy. The donors had new WHO grade 3 or 4 astrocytomas; these were IDH1-mutant and ATRX-lost. The chain couples TRBV10-3 to TRBJ2-1; D is unclear. The sample consisted of PBMCs, taken from a glioma patient treated with radiotherapy, temozolomide or both. The TCR originated in a man aged 35-49 years with glioma. Some clones in this sample may be carry-over from other donors' samples. DNA for the CDR3: TGTGCCATCAGTCCCCTAGTCGAACTTAGATACAATGAGCAGTTCTTC. Its protein product is CAISPLVELRYNEQFF.